A single sample gave rise to the 9 T cell receptor beta chains below, sequenced in a study of blood T cell repertoires in COVID-19. TCRdb's copy holds only in-frame clones and misses some; the assay was immunoSEQ multiplex PCR. The repertoire has roughly 300,000 clones, roughly 92% of them found once; the top ten carry 2% to 2.5%. Sequencing was carried out using peripheral blood. All receptors come from a woman younger than 45 with COVID-19, enrolled during active disease.

This rearrangement joins TRBV5-1 to TRBJ2-2; TRBD2 agrees at 7 bases. The CDR3 has 13 residues. Germline assignment: CDR1 SGHRS and CDR2 YFSETQ. With 4 bases clipped from V and 10 bases from J, the junction kept 7 bases outside the gene matches. This CDR3 reads CASSIGEGEELFF. The DNA of the CDR3 is TGCGCCAGCAGCATCGGGGAGGGAGAGGAGCTGTTTTTT.

The rearrangement links TRBV6-5 to TRBJ1-5; D is unresolved. Trimming shortened V by 8 bases and J by 0 bases, and 11 bases separated the two germline ends. This CDR3 region has 14 residues. Germline assignment: CDR1 MNHEY and CDR2 SVGAGI. The CDR3 sequence is CASLRHNSNQPQHF. CDR3 coding DNA: TGTGCCAGCCTGAGACACAATAGCAATCAGCCCCAGCATTTT.

The V and J genes are TRBV27 and TRBJ2-7, with 8 bases aligning to TRBD2. The CDR3 runs to 14 residues. Trimming cost V 2 bases and J 5 bases; bases outside gene matches: 5. Germline-derived CDR1 and CDR2 are MNHEY and SMNVEV (reference sequence). The CDR3 nucleotides read TGTGCCAGCAGTTTAGGGACTAGAATCGACGAGCAGTACTTC. Its protein is CASSLGTRIDEQYF.

This rearrangement joins TRBV5-1 to TRBJ1-6; TRBD1 might be the D (6 bases). The germline gives CDR1 SGHRS, CDR2 YFSETQ. The CDR3 spans 16 residues. The V and J ends lost 5 bases and 0 bases respectively, with 12 bases between them. The CDR3 region is CASRMTGLSYNSPLHF. For the CDR3, the DNA is TGCGCCAGCAGAATGACAGGCCTCTCCTATAATTCACCCCTCCACTTT.

This clone was seen more than once but under ten times. The chain couples TRBV9 to TRBJ1-2, with a tentative D call TRBD1 (5 bases). The germline gives CDR1 SGDLS, CDR2 YYNGEE. The length of the CDR3 is 14 residues. Between the trimmed V and J ends, which lost 1 base and 8 bases, there was a span of 15 bases. The CDR3 reads CASSVMVGQGGYTF. Here the CDR3 DNA reads TGTGCCAGCAGCGTAATGGTCGGGCAGGGCGGCTACACCTTC.

The CDR3, as DNA: TGTGCCAGCAGCCGGGAGGGATTGAACACTGAAGCTTTCTTT. Its translation is CASSREGLNTEAFF. The rearrangement joins TRBV3-1 (or the pseudogene TRBV3-2) to TRBJ1-1; D is uncertain. Trimming took off 4 bases at V and 0 bases at J, with 9 bases between the two ends. Germline V gene lookup returns CDR1 LGHDT and CDR2 YNNKEL (reference sequence). The CDR3 runs to 14 residues.

The rearrangement joins TRBV20-1 to TRBJ2-3; TRBD2 agrees at 7 bases. CDR1 DFQATT and CDR2 SNEGSKA come from the germline V gene (reference sequence). The V segment lost 3 bases and the J segment 6 bases; nucleotides outside the gene matches: 15. The length of the CDR3 is 16 residues. This CDR3 is CSASLPRASGQDTQYF. The CDR3, as DNA: TGCAGTGCTAGTCTCCCCAGGGCTAGCGGTCAGGATACGCAGTATTTT.

The rearrangement joins TRBV7-9 to TRBJ2-3, with 7 bases identical to TRBD2. This CDR3 is built from 13 residues. After removal of 4 bases from V and 5 bases from J, the junction contained 3 bases not matched to a gene. Germline values: CDR1 SEHNR, CDR2 FQNEAQ (reference sequence). Here the CDR3 DNA reads TGTGCCAGCAGCTCCGCTAGCGGAGATACGCAGTATTTT. Translating gives CASSSASGDTQYF.

The chain uses TRBV14 and TRBJ2-2; D remains ambiguous. Germline CDR1 is SGHDN and CDR2 is FVKESK. The CDR3 contains 14 residues. V lost 1 base and J lost 4, with 7 bases in between. CDR3 region: CASSQGLFTGELFF. CDR3 in DNA: TGTGCCAGCAGCCAAGGACTTTTCACCGGGGAGCTGTTTTTT.